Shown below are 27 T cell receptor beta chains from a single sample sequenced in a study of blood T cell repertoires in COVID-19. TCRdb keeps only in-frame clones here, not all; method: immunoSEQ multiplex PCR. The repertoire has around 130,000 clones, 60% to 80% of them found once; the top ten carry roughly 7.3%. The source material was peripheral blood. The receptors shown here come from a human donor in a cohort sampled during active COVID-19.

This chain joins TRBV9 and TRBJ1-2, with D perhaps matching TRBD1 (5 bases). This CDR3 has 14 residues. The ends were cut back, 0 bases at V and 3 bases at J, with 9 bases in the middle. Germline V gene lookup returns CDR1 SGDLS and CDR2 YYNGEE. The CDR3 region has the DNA TGTGCCAGCAGCGTAGGCGGGGGGGACTATGGCTACACCTTC. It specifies CASSVGGGDYGYTF. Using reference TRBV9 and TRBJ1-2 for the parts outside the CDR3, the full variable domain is DSGVTQTPKHLITATGQRVTLRCSPRSGDLSVYWYQQSLDQGLQFLIQYYNGEERAKGNILERFSAQQFPDLHSELNLSSLELGDSALYFCASSVGGGDYGYTFGSGTRLTVV.

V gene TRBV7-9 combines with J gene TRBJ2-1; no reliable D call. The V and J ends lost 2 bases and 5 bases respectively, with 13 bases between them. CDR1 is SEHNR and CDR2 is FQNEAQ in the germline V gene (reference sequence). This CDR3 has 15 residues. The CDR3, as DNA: TGTGCCAGCAGCTTAACGGGTTACCTCGACAATGAGCAGTTCTTC. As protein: CASSLTGYLDNEQFF. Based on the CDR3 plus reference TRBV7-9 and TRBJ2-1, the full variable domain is DTGVSQNPRHKITKRGQNVTFRCDPISEHNRLYWYRQTLGQGPEFLTYFQNEAQLEKSRLLSDRFSAERPKGSFSTLEIQRTEQGDSAMYLCASSLTGYLDNEQFFGPGTRLTVL.

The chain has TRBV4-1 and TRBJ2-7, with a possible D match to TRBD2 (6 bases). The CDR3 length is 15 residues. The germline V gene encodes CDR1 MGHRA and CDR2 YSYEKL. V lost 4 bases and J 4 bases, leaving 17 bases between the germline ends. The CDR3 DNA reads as TGCGCCAGCAGCCCTGGGGAACTAGCTGATTACGAGCAGTACTTC. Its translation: CASSPGELADYEQYF.

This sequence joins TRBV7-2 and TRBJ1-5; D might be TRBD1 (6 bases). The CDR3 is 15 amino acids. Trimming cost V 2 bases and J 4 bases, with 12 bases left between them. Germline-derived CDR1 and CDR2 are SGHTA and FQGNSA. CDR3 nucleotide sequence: TGTGCCAGCAGCTTAAGGTCAGGGGCTAATCAGCCCCAGCATTTT. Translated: CASSLRSGANQPQHF.

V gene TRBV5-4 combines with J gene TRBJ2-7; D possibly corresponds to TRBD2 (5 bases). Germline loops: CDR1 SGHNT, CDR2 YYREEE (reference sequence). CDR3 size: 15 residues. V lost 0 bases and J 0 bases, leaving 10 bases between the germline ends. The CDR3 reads CASSLARAASYEQYF. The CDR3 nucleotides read TGTGCCAGCAGCTTGGCTCGAGCGGCCTCCTACGAGCAGTACTTC.

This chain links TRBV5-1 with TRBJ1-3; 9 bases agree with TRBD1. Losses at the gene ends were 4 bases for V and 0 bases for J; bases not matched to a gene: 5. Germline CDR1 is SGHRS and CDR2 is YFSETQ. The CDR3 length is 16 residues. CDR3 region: CASSLTGGRSGNTIYF. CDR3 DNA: TGCGCCAGCAGCCTAACAGGGGGCCGCTCTGGAAACACCATATATTTT.

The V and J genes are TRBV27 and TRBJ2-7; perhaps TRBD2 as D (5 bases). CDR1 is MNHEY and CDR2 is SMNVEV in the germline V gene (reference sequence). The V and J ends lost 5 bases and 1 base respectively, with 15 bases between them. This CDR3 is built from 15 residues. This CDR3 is CASSAGIAFSYEQYF. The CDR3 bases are TGTGCCAGCAGTGCCGGGATCGCCTTTTCCTACGAGCAGTACTTC.

CDR3 coding DNA: TGTGCCAGCAGCTTAGGGGTAGCGGGGGGCCAACGTAGGACCGGGGAGCTGTTTTTT. It specifies CASSLGVAGGQRRTGELFF. The chain couples TRBV7-8 to TRBJ2-2; 10 bases match TRBD2. Germline V gene sequence: CDR1 SGHVS, CDR2 FQNEAQ. The CDR3 is made up of 19 amino acids. Trimming removed 1 base from V and 5 bases from J; junction bases left unmatched: 13.

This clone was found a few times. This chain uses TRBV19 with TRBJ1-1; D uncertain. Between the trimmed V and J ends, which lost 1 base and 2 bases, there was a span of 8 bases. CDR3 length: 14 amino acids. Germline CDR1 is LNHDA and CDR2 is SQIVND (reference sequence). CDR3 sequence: CASSIGTVNTEAFF. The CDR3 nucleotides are TGTGCCAGTAGTATAGGCACAGTTAACACTGAAGCTTTCTTT.

CDR3 region: CASSEGKAGGETQYF. CDR3 DNA sequence: TGTGCCAGCAGTGAAGGAAAGGCCGGAGGGGAGACCCAGTACTTC. The chain carries TRBV6-1 and TRBJ2-5; tentatively, D is TRBD2 (6 bases). Germline CDR1 MNHNS, CDR2 SASEGT. The CDR3 has 15 residues. V lost 1 base and J 5 bases, leaving 14 bases between the germline ends.

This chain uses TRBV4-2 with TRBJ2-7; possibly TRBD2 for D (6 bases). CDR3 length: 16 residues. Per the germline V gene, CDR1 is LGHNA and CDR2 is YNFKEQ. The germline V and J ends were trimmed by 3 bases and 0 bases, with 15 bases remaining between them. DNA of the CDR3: TGTGCCAGCAGCCAGAGGGACTTCCCCGGCTCCTACGAGCAGTACTTC. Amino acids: CASSQRDFPGSYEQYF.

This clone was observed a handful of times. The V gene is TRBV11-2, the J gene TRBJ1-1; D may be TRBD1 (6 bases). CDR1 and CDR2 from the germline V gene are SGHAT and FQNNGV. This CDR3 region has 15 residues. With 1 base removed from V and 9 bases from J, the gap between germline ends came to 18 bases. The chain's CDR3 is CASSLVRGTRPQAFF. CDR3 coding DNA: TGTGCCAGCAGCTTAGTAAGGGGGACGAGGCCCCAAGCTTTCTTT.

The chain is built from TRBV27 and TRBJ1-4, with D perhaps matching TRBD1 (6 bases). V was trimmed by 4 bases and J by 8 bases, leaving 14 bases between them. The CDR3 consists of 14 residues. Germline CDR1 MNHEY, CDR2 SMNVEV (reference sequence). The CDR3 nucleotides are TGTGCCAGCAGTTCCACAGGGTACGGGGAAAAACTGTTTTTT. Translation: CASSSTGYGEKLFF.

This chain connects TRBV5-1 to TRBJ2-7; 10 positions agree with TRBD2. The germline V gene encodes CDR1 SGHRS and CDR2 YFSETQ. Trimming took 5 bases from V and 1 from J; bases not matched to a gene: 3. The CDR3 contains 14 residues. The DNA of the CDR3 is TGCGCCAGCAGGGTAGCGGGGGGTTCCTACGAGCAGTACTTC. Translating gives CASRVAGGSYEQYF.

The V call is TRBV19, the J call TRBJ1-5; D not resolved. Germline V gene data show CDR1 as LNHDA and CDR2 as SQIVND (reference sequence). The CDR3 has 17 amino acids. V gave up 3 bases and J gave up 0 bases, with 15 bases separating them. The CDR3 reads CASSIPDAAYSNQPQHF. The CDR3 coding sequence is TGTGCCAGTAGTATCCCAGACGCGGCCTATAGCAATCAGCCCCAGCATTTT. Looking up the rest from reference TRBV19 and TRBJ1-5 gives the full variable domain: DGGITQSPKYLFRKEGQNVTLSCEQNLNHDAMYWYRQDPGQGLRLIYYSQIVNDFQKGDIAEGYSVSREKKESFPLTVTSAQKNPTAFYLCASSIPDAAYSNQPQHFGDGTRLSIL.

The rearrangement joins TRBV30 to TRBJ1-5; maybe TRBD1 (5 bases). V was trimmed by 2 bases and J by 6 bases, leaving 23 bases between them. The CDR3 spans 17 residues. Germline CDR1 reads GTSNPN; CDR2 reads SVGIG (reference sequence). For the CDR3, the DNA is TGTGCCTGGAGTACTCCCACGACACTGGGGGGTGGTCAGCCCCAGCATTTT. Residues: CAWSTPTTLGGGQPQHF.

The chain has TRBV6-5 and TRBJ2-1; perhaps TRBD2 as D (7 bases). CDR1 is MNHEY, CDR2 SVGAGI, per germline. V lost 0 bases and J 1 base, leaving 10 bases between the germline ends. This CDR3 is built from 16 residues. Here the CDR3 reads CASSYSQGGSYNEQFF. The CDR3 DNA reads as TGTGCCAGCAGTTACTCACAGGGAGGGTCCTACAATGAGCAGTTCTTC.

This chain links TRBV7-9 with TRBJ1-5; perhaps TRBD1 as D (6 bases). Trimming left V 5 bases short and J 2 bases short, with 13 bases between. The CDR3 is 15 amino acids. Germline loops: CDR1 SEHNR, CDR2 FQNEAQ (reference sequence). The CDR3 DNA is TGTGCCAGCAGCCAAGAGGGGGGGGGCAATCAGCCCCAGCATTTT. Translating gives CASSQEGGGNQPQHF.

CDR3 residues: CASSWTGTGRDEQYF. Here the CDR3 DNA reads TGTGCCAGCAGCTGGACCGGGACAGGGCGCGACGAGCAGTACTTC. The chain is built from TRBV6-1 and TRBJ2-7; TRBD1 matches 9 bases. The CDR3 spans 15 residues. CDR1 is MNHNS, CDR2 SASEGT, per germline. V trimming: 6 bases; J trimming: 5 bases; junction bases outside the gene matches: 11.

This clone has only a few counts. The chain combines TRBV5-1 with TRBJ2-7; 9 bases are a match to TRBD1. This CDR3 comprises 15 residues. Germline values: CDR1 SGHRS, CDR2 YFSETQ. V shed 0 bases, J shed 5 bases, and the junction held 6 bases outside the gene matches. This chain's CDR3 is CASSLDQQGADEQYF. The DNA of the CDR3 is TGCGCCAGCAGCTTGGACCAACAGGGGGCGGACGAGCAGTACTTC.

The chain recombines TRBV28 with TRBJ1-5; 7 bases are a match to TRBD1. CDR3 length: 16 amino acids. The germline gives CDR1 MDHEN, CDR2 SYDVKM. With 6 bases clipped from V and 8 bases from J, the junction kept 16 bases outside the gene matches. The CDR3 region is CASSHYRGFVAEPQHF. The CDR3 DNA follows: TGTGCCAGCAGCCACTACAGGGGTTTCGTAGCTGAGCCCCAGCATTTT.

CDR3 amino acids: CASSLTSGYEQYF. The CDR3 DNA reads TGTGCCAGCAGCCTGACTAGCGGTTACGAGCAGTACTTC. The rearrangement uses TRBV27 and TRBJ2-7; 9 bases fit TRBD2. The CDR3 contains 13 residues. Germline CDR1 MNHEY, CDR2 SMNVEV (reference sequence). Germline trimming cut 6 bases from V and 4 bases from J; bases unmatched to any gene: 4.

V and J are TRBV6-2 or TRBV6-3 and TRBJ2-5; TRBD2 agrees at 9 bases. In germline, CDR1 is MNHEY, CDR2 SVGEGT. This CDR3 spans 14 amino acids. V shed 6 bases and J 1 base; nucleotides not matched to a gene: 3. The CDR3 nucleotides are TGTGCCAGCAGCCGACTAGCGGTCCAAGAGACCCAGTACTTC. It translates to CASSRLAVQETQYF.

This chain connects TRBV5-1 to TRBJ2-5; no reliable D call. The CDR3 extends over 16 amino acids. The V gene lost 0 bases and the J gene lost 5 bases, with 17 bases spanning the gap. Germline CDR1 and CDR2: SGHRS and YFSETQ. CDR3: CASSLGRGVGGETQYF. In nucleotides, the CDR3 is TGCGCCAGCAGCTTGGGCAGAGGAGTGGGTGGGGAGACCCAGTACTTC.

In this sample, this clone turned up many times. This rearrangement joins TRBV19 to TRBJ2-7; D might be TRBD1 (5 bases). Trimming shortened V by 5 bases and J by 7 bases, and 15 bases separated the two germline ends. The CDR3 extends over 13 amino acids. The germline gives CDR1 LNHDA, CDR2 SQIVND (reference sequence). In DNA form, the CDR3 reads TGTGCCAGTAGTGGTCTGGCTGCAGGGGAGCAGTACTTC. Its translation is CASSGLAAGEQYF.

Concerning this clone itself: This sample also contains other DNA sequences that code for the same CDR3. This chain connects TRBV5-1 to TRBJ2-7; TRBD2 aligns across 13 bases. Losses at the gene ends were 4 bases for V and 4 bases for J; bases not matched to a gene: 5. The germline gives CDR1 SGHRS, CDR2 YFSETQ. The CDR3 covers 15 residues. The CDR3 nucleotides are TGCGCCAGCAGCCCGCGGACTAGCGGGAGTTACGAGCAGTACTTC. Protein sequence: CASSPRTSGSYEQYF.

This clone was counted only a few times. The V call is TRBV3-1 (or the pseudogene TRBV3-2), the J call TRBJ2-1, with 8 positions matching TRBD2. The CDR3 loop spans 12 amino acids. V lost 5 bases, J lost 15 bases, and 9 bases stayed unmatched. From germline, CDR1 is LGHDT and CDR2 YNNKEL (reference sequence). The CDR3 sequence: CASSLAGNLPFF. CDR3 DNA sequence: TGTGCCAGCAGCTTAGCGGGGAATTTACCGTTCTTC.